These 4 T cell receptor beta chains originate from one sample sequenced in a study of cytomegalovirus exposure and HLA in healthy donors. The PCR was carried out with 60 Vbeta primers and 13 Jbeta primers. Produced via immunoSEQ multiplex PCR; TCRdb's table is partial and in-frame only. The data contain some 200,000 clones, over 9.5% of them singletons. Sequenced input: PBMCs. These receptors came from a man aged 50 to 60 in good health and CMV-seropositive.

The V gene is TRBV7-8, the J gene TRBJ2-2, with D possibly TRBD2 on 5 matching bases. Germline loops: CDR1 SGHVS, CDR2 FQNEAQ. This CDR3 has 15 amino acids. V was shortened by 4 bases and J by 0 bases, with 9 bases between the two germline ends. The CDR3 nucleotides read TGTGCCAGCAGCTCCACCGGGACGAACACCGGGGAGCTGTTTTTT. Encoded protein: CASSSTGTNTGELFF.

This clone has a handful of counts. This chain links TRBV9 with TRBJ2-1, with 11 bases matching TRBD2. The CDR3 extends over 17 amino acids. Germline values: CDR1 SGDLS, CDR2 YYNGEE. The V gene end was trimmed by 3 bases and the J gene end by 8 bases; junction bases not matched to a gene: 13. CDR3 amino acids: CASSAAPLAGGLDEQFF. CDR3 coding DNA: TGTGCCAGCAGCGCCGCCCCTCTAGCGGGGGGCCTGGATGAGCAGTTCTTC. The full variable domain, completed using reference TRBV9 and TRBJ2-1, is DSGVTQTPKHLITATGQRVTLRCSPRSGDLSVYWYQQSLDQGLQFLIQYYNGEERAKGNILERFSAQQFPDLHSELNLSSLELGDSALYFCASSAAPLAGGLDEQFFGPGTRLTVL.

This clone was seen a few times. This chain's CDR3 is CASSLNRAKNTEAFF. The CDR3 DNA follows: TGCGCCAGCAGCTTGAACAGGGCTAAAAACACTGAAGCTTTCTTT. This sequence joins TRBV5-1 and TRBJ1-1; TRBD1 is a possible D gene (6 bases). The CDR3 runs to 15 residues. The ends were cut back, 1 base at V and 2 bases at J, with 12 bases in the middle. CDR1 and CDR2 from the germline V gene are SGHRS and YFSETQ.

This clone was seen more than once but under ten times. The chain has TRBV7-2 and TRBJ2-1; 8 nucleotides align to TRBD2. CDR1 SGHTA and CDR2 FQGNSA come from the germline V gene. The CDR3 covers 14 residues. V trimming: 2 bases; J trimming: 7 bases; junction bases outside the gene matches: 4. The DNA of the CDR3 is TGTGCCAGCAGCTTATCGGGGGGGAGGAATGAGCAGTTCTTC. Translated, it gives CASSLSGGRNEQFF.